One sample yielded the 18 T cell receptor beta chains listed below, sequenced in a study of response to subunit inactivated influenza vaccine. TCRdb passed the RT-PCR reads through MiXCR, listing each CDR3 protein once. The sample contains roughly 790,000 distinct CDR3 sequences, 21% of which appear only once. The sequences come from PBMCs from blood, collected 4 to 6 days after vaccination. The receptors derive from a man between 50 and 59 years old who received an inactivated influenza vaccine.

In this sample, this clonotype turned up a few times. This chain uses TRBV7-9 with TRBJ2-3; 9 nucleotides agree with TRBD2. The CDR3 is 17 amino acids. Trimming removed 4 bases from V and 8 bases from J; junction bases left unmatched: 16. Germline lookup yields CDR1 SEHNR and CDR2 FQNEAQ (reference sequence). In DNA, the CDR3 is TGTGCCAGCAGCTCCCAGAGTCATAGCGGGAGTGGACCTACGCAGTATTTT. Residues: CASSSQSHSGSGPTQYF.

The genes are TRBV4-2 and TRBJ2-1, with 9 bases identical to TRBD2. This CDR3 comprises 15 residues. CDR1 and CDR2 from the germline V gene are LGHNA and YNFKEQ. The V gene end was trimmed by 4 bases and the J gene end by 9 bases; junction bases not matched to a gene: 10. The DNA for the CDR3 is TGTGCCAGCAGCCTGAGCGGGGGGTGGGAGAGTGAGCAGTTCTTC. It encodes CASSLSGGWESEQFF.

This clonotype was observed a handful of times. The chain links TRBV15 to TRBJ2-7; TRBD1 matches at 8 bases. From germline, CDR1 is LNHNV and CDR2 YYDKDF (reference sequence). The CDR3 consists of 15 residues. Germline trimming cut 1 base from V and 4 bases from J; bases unmatched to any gene: 6. CDR3 residues: CATSRGRQGPYEQYF. Here the CDR3 DNA reads TGTGCCACCAGCAGAGGCCGACAGGGGCCTTACGAGCAGTACTTC. Full variable domain (missing parts from reference TRBV15 and TRBJ2-7): DAMVIQNPRYQVTQFGKPVTLSCSQTLNHNVMYWYQQKSSQAPKLLFHYYDKDFNNEADTPDNFQSRRPNTSFCFLDIRSPGLGDTAMYLCATSRGRQGPYEQYFGPGTRLTVT.

The chain carries TRBV7-2 and TRBJ2-7; 14 bases are shared with TRBD2. Germline V CDR1 and CDR2: SGHTA, FQGNSA. The ends lost 4 bases at V and 3 bases at J; junction bases unmatched: 5. The CDR3 is 16 residues long. CDR3 region: CASSSRTSGRFYEQYF. CDR3 coding DNA: TGTGCCAGCAGCTCCCGGACTAGCGGGAGGTTCTACGAGCAGTACTTC.

CDR3 residues: CASSPSRSPPDTQYF. In nucleotides, the CDR3 is TGTGCCAGCTCACCAAGCAGGTCCCCCCCAGATACGCAGTATTTT. The genes are TRBV18 and TRBJ2-3; D gene uncertain. This CDR3 has 15 amino acids. The V and J ends lost 2 bases and 4 bases respectively, with 13 bases between them. Per germline, CDR1 KGHSH and CDR2 LQKENI.

On this clonotype itself: A junction boundary mismatches the germline segment, possibly from a read error. The V gene is TRBV7-2, the J gene TRBJ2-1, with D tentatively TRBD2 (5 bases). Germline V gives CDR1 SGHTA, CDR2 FQGNSA. The CDR3 has 15 amino acids. CDR3 protein: CAGSLEIQRSNEQFF. Here the CDR3 DNA reads TGTGCCGGCAGCTTAGAGATACAGCGGAGCAATGAGCAGTTCTTC.

This clonotype was detected ten times or more. DNA for the CDR3: TGTGCCAGCAGCTTAGTAGGCGGGGGTTCCTACGAGCAGTACTTC. This translates into CASSLVGGGSYEQYF. V and J are TRBV7-2 and TRBJ2-7, with 7 bases aligning to TRBD2. J gave up 1 base and V 1 base, and 4 bases lay outside the gene matches. Germline-derived CDR1 and CDR2 are SGHTA and FQGNSA. The CDR3 loop spans 15 amino acids.

This clonotype was observed a few times. This chain uses TRBV7-9 with TRBJ2-5; D may match TRBD1 or TRBD2 (5 bases each). Trimming left V 5 bases short and J 1 base short, with 11 bases between. Per the germline V gene, CDR1 is SEHNR and CDR2 is FQNEAQ (reference sequence). The CDR3 is made up of 14 amino acids. The CDR3 sequence: CASSQAGGQETQYF. For the CDR3, the DNA is TGTGCCAGCAGCCAGGCTGGGGGCCAAGAGACCCAGTACTTC.

In its sample, this clonotype was seen a few times. This chain uses TRBV11-2 with TRBJ2-3; TRBD2 might be the D (7 bases). V lost 2 bases and J 2 bases, leaving 17 bases between the germline ends. Germline CDR1 reads SGHAT; CDR2 reads FQNNGV. The CDR3 runs 17 residues. The CDR3 loop reads CASSLNRAGANTDTQYF. DNA of the CDR3: TGTGCCAGCAGCTTAAATAGGGCGGGGGCCAACACAGATACGCAGTATTTT. Together with reference TRBV11-2 and TRBJ2-3, the CDR3 gives the full variable domain: EAGVAQSPRYKIIEKRQSVAFWCNPISGHATLYWYQQILGQGPKLLIQFQNNGVVDDSQLPKDRFSAERLKGVDSTLKIQPAKLEDSAVYLCASSLNRAGANTDTQYFGPGTRLTVL.

V usage is TRBV5-1 and J usage is TRBJ1-6; the D is unclear. CDR1 and CDR2 (germline): SGHRS, YFSETQ. V shed 0 bases and J shed 9 bases, with 16 bases lying between them. The CDR3 runs 16 residues. CDR3 region: CASSLGFLGIVSPLHF. DNA for the CDR3: TGCGCCAGCAGCTTGGGGTTTTTGGGCATCGTTTCACCCCTCCACTTT.

The chain links TRBV7-9 to TRBJ1-1; D unclear. V gave up 11 bases and J gave up 6 bases, with 19 bases separating them. The CDR3 extends over 13 amino acids. The germline gives CDR1 SEHNR, CDR2 FQNEAQ (reference sequence). CDR3 in amino acids: CAHEAAVVPEAFF. Here the CDR3 DNA reads TGTGCCCACGAGGCAGCAGTGGTACCTGAAGCTTTCTTT.

This clonotype turned up a few times. The gene calls are TRBV20-1 and TRBJ2-7; TRBD2 matches at 8 bases. This CDR3 region has 14 residues. Germline assignment: CDR1 DFQATT and CDR2 SNEGSKA (reference sequence). V trimming: 3 bases; J trimming: 6 bases; junction bases outside the gene matches: 10. DNA of the CDR3: TGCAGTGCTAGGTCGACCGGGACTAGTACCGAGCAGTACTTC. This translates into CSARSTGTSTEQYF.

CDR3 residues: CASSSGALATETQYF. The CDR3 region has the DNA TGTGCCAGCAGTTCGGGTGCTCTGGCGACGGAGACCCAGTACTTC. The chain links TRBV28 to TRBJ2-5; D remains ambiguous. The length of the CDR3 is 15 residues. V was cut by 4 bases and J by 5 bases, with 17 bases left in between. Germline V gene data show CDR1 as MDHEN and CDR2 as SYDVKM.

This clonotype has more than one count but fewer than ten. The chain's CDR3 is CASSLDGGFRTDTQYF. In DNA, the CDR3 is TGTGCCAGCAGCTTAGACGGCGGATTTCGCACAGATACGCAGTATTTT. V gene TRBV7-2 combines with J gene TRBJ2-3; D unclear. V was pared by 1 base and J by 1 base, with 12 bases between. The CDR3 totals 16 residues. Germline values: CDR1 SGHTA, CDR2 FQGNSA.

The chain employs TRBV12-3 or TRBV12-4 and TRBJ1-2, with D hard to call. This CDR3 contains 15 residues. Trimming stripped 2 bases from V and 0 bases from J, with 10 bases between. The CDR3 reads CASSLWAGPNYGYTF. In DNA, the CDR3 is TGTGCCAGCAGTTTATGGGCAGGCCCTAACTATGGCTACACCTTC.

The chain joins TRBV20-1 to TRBJ2-1; D might be TRBD2 (5 bases). Germline V gives CDR1 DFQATT, CDR2 SNEGSKA (reference sequence). The CDR3 is 13 amino acids. CDR3 bases: TGCAGCTCGGAGGACTTATTCTTCAATGAGCAGTTCTTC. Residues: CSSEDLFFNEQFF.

This clonotype was recorded many times. The chain couples TRBV4-1 to TRBJ1-6; 9 bases are a match to TRBD1. This CDR3 comprises 14 residues. The germline gives CDR1 MGHRA, CDR2 YSYEKL. V lost 8 bases and J lost 5; bases outside the gene matches: 4. In DNA form, the CDR3 reads TGCGCCAGCCTGGGACAGGGAGATAATTCACCCCTCCACTTT. Its translation is CASLGQGDNSPLHF.

The CDR3 bases are TGTGCCAGCAGCTTAAGCTCTCGACTAGCGGGAGGTCGTCAGTTCTTC. Amino acids: CASSLSSRLAGGRQFF. This rearrangement joins TRBV11-2 to TRBJ2-1; 13 nucleotides match TRBD2. The V gene's germline CDR1 is SGHAT and CDR2 FQNNGV. The trim removed 2 bases at V and 13 bases at J, leaving 11 bases unmatched. The CDR3 consists of 16 residues.